Sequencing of this T cell receptor beta chain was carried out in a study of blood T cell repertoires in COVID-19. In the study overall: Researchers got acute and convalescent COVID-19 samples from the United States, Italy and Spain. From T cells, B-cell-depleted T cells, or PBMCs came the material, which was cDNA or gDNA.

The CDR3 runs 12 residues. V dropped 5 bases and J dropped 6 bases, with 7 bases sitting between them. The data were produced by immunoSEQ multiplex PCR, yet TCRdb's version contains in-frame clones alone and is incomplete. The sample records roughly 320,000 clones, around 90% being singletons. This chain links TRBV12-3 or TRBV12-4 with TRBJ1-4; D remains ambiguous. The receptor was isolated from a man aged 65 to 79 with acute or convalescent COVID-19. Sequencing input: peripheral blood. CDR3 in amino acids: CASSRVYEKLFF. In DNA form, the CDR3 reads TGTGCCAGCAGTCGGGTCTATGAAAAACTGTTTTTT.